Sequencing of this T cell receptor beta chain was carried out in a study of graft-versus-host responses after intestinal transplantation. Generated by immunoSEQ multiplex PCR, the TCRdb table keeps only in-frame clones and is missing some. The sample carries 96,000 or so clones, approximately 90% recorded once. In the case of this clone: No antigen is known for it.

The V segment lost 4 bases and the J segment 3 bases; nucleotides outside the gene matches: 5. Germline V gene lookup returns CDR1 LGHNA and CDR2 YNFKEQ. This CDR3 is built from 14 residues. The source of this sequence is a human donor who received an intestinal transplant. The sequenced sample was unstimulated CD4+ T cells sorted from spleen or lymph node cells, obtained before intestinal transplant. The chain combines TRBV4-2 with TRBJ2-5; 7 bases line up with TRBD2. The CDR3 sequence: CASSPGLNEETQYF. The CDR3 coding sequence is TGTGCCAGCAGCCCGGGACTAAACGAAGAGACCCAGTACTTC.